These 21 T cell receptor beta chains originate from one sample sequenced in a study of CD8+ T cells in alopecia areata. Once RNA had been extracted, it was reverse transcribed into cDNA to act as the sequencing template. Sequencing was performed with immunoSEQ multiplex PCR; in TCRdb, only in-frame clones are kept and a portion is missing. The sample records around 140,000 clones, roughly 64% being singletons. The source was CD4+ T cells sorted from blood, collected at week 0. Every receptor here comes from a human donor with alopecia areata.

This chain links TRBV6-5 with TRBJ2-7; D is perhaps TRBD1 (6 bases). CDR1 is MNHEY, CDR2 SVGAGI, per germline. The ends were cut back, 2 bases at V and 2 bases at J, with 16 bases in the middle. This CDR3 is built from 16 residues. The CDR3: CASSYGALTGPYEQYF. The CDR3 DNA sequence: TGTGCCAGCAGTTACGGTGCCCTGACAGGACCCTACGAGCAGTACTTC.

The chain carries TRBV7-6 and TRBJ1-5, with a tentative D call TRBD1 (5 bases). This CDR3 has 17 amino acids. Trimming pared 1 base from V and 2 bases from J, leaving 15 bases between. Per germline, CDR1 SGHVS and CDR2 FNYEAQ. The CDR3 here is CASSLGQGLVGNQPQHF. CDR3 in DNA: TGTGCCAGCAGCTTAGGGCAGGGTCTGGTGGGCAATCAGCCCCAGCATTTT. Looking up the rest from reference TRBV7-6 and TRBJ1-5 gives the full variable domain: GAGVSQSPRYKVTKRGQDVALRCDPISGHVSLYWYRQALGQGPEFLTYFNYEAQQDKSGLPNDRFSAERPEGSISTLTIQRTEQRDSAMYRCASSLGQGLVGNQPQHFGDGTRLSIL.

CDR3 sequence reads: CASVRSFYNEQFF. The DNA of the CDR3 is TGTGCCAGCGTGAGGAGTTTCTACAATGAGCAGTTCTTC. The rearrangement joins TRBV5-6 to TRBJ2-1; D remains unclear. CDR1 and CDR2 from the germline V gene are SGHDT and YYEEEE. V gave up 7 bases and J gave up 3 bases, with 11 bases separating them. The CDR3 extends over 13 amino acids. The full variable domain, completed using reference TRBV5-6 and TRBJ2-1, is DAGVTQSPTHLIKTRGQQVTLRCSPKSGHDTVSWYQQALGQGPQFIFQYYEEEERQRGNFPDRFSGHQFPNYSSELNVNALLLGDSALYLCASVRSFYNEQFFGPGTRLTVL.

This chain joins TRBV7-3 and TRBJ2-7; D tentatively fits TRBD1 or TRBD2 (6 bases each). The CDR3 loop spans 14 amino acids. V lost 2 bases to trimming and J lost 2 bases, with 10 bases between them. Germline lookup yields CDR1 SGHTA and CDR2 FQGTGA. In nucleotides, the CDR3 is TGTGCCAGCAGCTTATCGGGGGCTGCCTACGAGCAGTACTTC. This sequence encodes CASSLSGAAYEQYF. Filled out from reference TRBV7-3 and TRBJ2-7, the complete variable domain reads GAGVSQTPSNKVTEKGKYVELRCDPISGHTALYWYRQSLGQGPEFLIYFQGTGAADDSGLPNDRFFAVRPEGSVSTLKIQRTERGDSAVYLCASSLSGAAYEQYFGPGTRLTVT.

The V call is TRBV7-9, the J call TRBJ1-1, with no clear D. CDR3 length equals 14 residues. Germline values: CDR1 SEHNR, CDR2 FQNEAQ (reference sequence). With 3 bases removed from V and 2 bases from J, the gap between germline ends came to 10 bases. For the CDR3, the DNA is TGTGCCAGCAGCTTTGTGGCACCTAACACTGAAGCTTTCTTT. Translating gives CASSFVAPNTEAFF.

There are a few counts of this clone. The chain is built from TRBV9 and TRBJ2-5, with 8 positions matching TRBD1. Germline assignment: CDR1 SGDLS and CDR2 YYNGEE. The CDR3 is 15 amino acids. The ends lost 6 bases at V and 2 bases at J; junction bases unmatched: 9. The CDR3 sequence: CASNLGQGIQETQYF. The CDR3 bases are TGTGCCAGCAACCTAGGACAGGGCATTCAAGAGACCCAGTACTTC.

The chain has TRBV27 and TRBJ2-7, with D possibly called TRBD1 or TRBD2 (6 bases each). The CDR3 sequence is 15 residues long. Germline CDR1 is MNHEY and CDR2 is SMNVEV (reference sequence). The ends were cut back, 10 bases at V and 7 bases at J, with 26 bases in the middle. The CDR3 DNA reads as TGTGCCACCAGGGGTTGGGGGGCCGAGTCGCAGGAGCAGTACTTC. Translation gives CATRGWGAESQEQYF.

This clone turned up a few times. The V and J genes are TRBV7-2 and TRBJ1-2, with D uncertain. This CDR3 is built from 13 residues. CDR1 SGHTA and CDR2 FQGNSA come from the germline V gene. Trimming pared 7 bases from V and 4 bases from J, leaving 13 bases between. The CDR3 nucleotides read TGTGCCAGCAAAAGCGGGCTGCCCTATGGCTACACCTTC. It yields the protein CASKSGLPYGYTF.

This clone appeared a few times. This specimen includes other DNA sequences encoding the same CDR3. V is TRBV29-1 and J is TRBJ2-3; D is ambiguous. The CDR3 contains 10 residues. CDR1 and CDR2 (germline): SQVTM, ANQGSEA. Trimming took 3 bases from V and 6 from J, leaving 4 bases between them. DNA of the CDR3: TGCAGCGTTGACACCGATACGCAGTATTTT. Translation: CSVDTDTQYF.

This clone came up a few times. J is TRBJ1-2 and V is TRBV29-1; D uncertain. Germline lookup yields CDR1 SQVTM and CDR2 ANQGSEA. The CDR3 covers 11 residues. The V end lost 6 bases, the J end lost 7 bases, and 12 bases lay between the germline ends. Here the CDR3 DNA reads TGCAGCGTATGGGCAGTTCGTGGCTACACCTTC. Translation gives CSVWAVRGYTF.

CDR3 protein: CSVEEGGLGFVELFF. The CDR3 DNA sequence: TGCAGCGTTGAAGAAGGGGGCCTCGGTTTTGTGGAACTGTTTTTT. V usage is TRBV29-1 and J usage is TRBJ1-4; TRBD1 matches 7 bases. The CDR3 loop spans 15 amino acids. V was pared by 0 bases and J by 12 bases, with 13 bases of the junction left unmatched. Germline assignment: CDR1 SQVTM and CDR2 ANQGSEA.

The chain combines TRBV30 with TRBJ2-7; D is possibly TRBD1 (6 bases). The V and J ends lost 1 base and 1 base respectively, with 11 bases between them. Germline CDR1 and CDR2: GTSNPN and SVGIG (reference sequence). CDR3 length equals 14 residues. The chain's CDR3 is CAWSETGTSYEQYF. Written as DNA, the CDR3 is TGTGCCTGGAGTGAGACAGGAACTTCCTACGAGCAGTACTTC.

The V gene is TRBV7-9, the J gene TRBJ1-3; TRBD1 is a possible D gene (6 bases). V was cut by 5 bases and J by 2 bases, with 13 bases left in between. The CDR3 consists of 15 residues. Germline-derived CDR1 and CDR2 are SEHNR and FQNEAQ (reference sequence). In DNA, the CDR3 is TGTGCCAGCAGCCAAGGACAGTCCCCTGGAAACACCATATATTTT. It specifies CASSQGQSPGNTIYF.

This clone has a handful of counts. V usage is TRBV27 and J usage is TRBJ2-2; possibly TRBD1 for D (5 bases). This CDR3 has 15 residues. V lost 3 bases, J lost 2 bases, and 10 bases lay in between. Germline V gene lookup returns CDR1 MNHEY and CDR2 SMNVEV (reference sequence). The chain's CDR3 is CASSLNGQNTGELFF. CDR3 bases: TGTGCCAGCAGTTTGAATGGACAAAACACCGGGGAGCTGTTTTTT.

This clone turned up a few times. The genes are TRBV5-6 and TRBJ1-2; D remains ambiguous. Trimming removed 3 bases at V and 3 bases at J, with 9 bases between. This CDR3 spans 13 amino acids. The V gene's germline CDR1 is SGHDT and CDR2 YYEEEE. Here the CDR3 DNA reads TGTGCCAGCAGCTCCCAGGCTCACTATGGCTACACCTTC. Protein sequence: CASSSQAHYGYTF.

The V call is TRBV5-6, the J call TRBJ1-6; D is unresolved. The length of the CDR3 is 15 residues. V lost 4 bases to trimming and J lost 7 bases, with 15 bases between them. Germline CDR1 is SGHDT and CDR2 is YYEEEE. The DNA of the CDR3 is TGTGCCAGCAGCCGTGGCTGGGTTTCAAATTCACCCCTCCACTTT. Residues: CASSRGWVSNSPLHF.

The chain combines TRBV4-1 with TRBJ2-5; TRBD1 or TRBD2 may be the D gene (5 bases each). The J call is in doubt because the DNA end fits TRBJ2-7 better. In germline, CDR1 is MGHRA, CDR2 YSYEKL. The CDR3 length is 14 residues. CDR3 loop: CASSRTGRAYEQYF. The CDR3 DNA reads as TGCGCCAGCAGCCGCACGGGACGCGCCTACGAGCAGTACTTC.

This clone came up once. J is TRBJ2-4 and V is TRBV4-3, with 8 bases that match TRBD1. The V and J ends lost 0 bases and 6 bases, in that order; junction bases with no gene match: 10. The CDR3 runs to 17 residues. CDR1 is LGHNA, CDR2 YSLEER, per germline. In DNA form, the CDR3 reads TGCGCCAGCAGCCAAGATACCCCAGGGGGCTCGAGAAACATTCAGTACTTC. It specifies CASSQDTPGGSRNIQYF.

The V and J genes are TRBV25-1 and TRBJ1-2, with a tentative D call TRBD1 (5 bases). V lost 5 bases and J lost 4, with 23 bases in between. The CDR3 spans 17 residues. Germline CDR1 reads MGHDK; CDR2 reads SYGVNS. CDR3 protein: CASSPPRAEGGIYGYTF. CDR3 in DNA: TGTGCCAGCAGTCCCCCCAGGGCGGAGGGAGGGATCTATGGCTACACCTTC.

This clone has only a few counts. V and J are TRBV2 and TRBJ1-6; D is unclear. V lost 6 bases, J lost 7 bases, and 13 bases lay in between. The CDR3 loop spans 14 amino acids. Germline CDR1 reads SNHLY; CDR2 reads FYNNEI. For the CDR3, the DNA is TGTGCCAGCAGCGCCCGGGTGTCAAATTCACCCCTCCACTTT. Translated: CASSARVSNSPLHF.

The gene calls are TRBV9 and TRBJ2-7; D gene ambiguous. CDR1 SGDLS and CDR2 YYNGEE come from the germline V gene. The ends were cut back, 3 bases at V and 6 bases at J, with 7 bases in the middle. The CDR3 consists of 11 residues. The CDR3 nucleotides are TGTGCCAGCAGCGAGAATTTCGAGCAGTACTTC. It translates to CASSENFEQYF.